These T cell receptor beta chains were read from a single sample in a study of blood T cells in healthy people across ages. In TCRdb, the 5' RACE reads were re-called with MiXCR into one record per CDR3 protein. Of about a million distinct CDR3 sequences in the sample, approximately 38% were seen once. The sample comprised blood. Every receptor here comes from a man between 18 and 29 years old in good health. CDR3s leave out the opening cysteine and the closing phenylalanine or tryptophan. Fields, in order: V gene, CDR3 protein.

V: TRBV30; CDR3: AWSVRGGPSSYEQY
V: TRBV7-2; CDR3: ASSLAPGTNTDTQY
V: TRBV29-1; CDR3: SVNPSSYNEQF
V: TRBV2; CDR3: ASSEGFSGAWDEQF
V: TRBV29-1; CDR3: SVASTSINEQF
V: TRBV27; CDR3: ASSRRGFGYT
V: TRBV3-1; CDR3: ASSQDPTGGRETQY
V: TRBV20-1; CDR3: SVSGLATPPSTDTQY
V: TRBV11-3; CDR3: ASSLGGVWGSIRSYEQY
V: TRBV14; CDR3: ASSEIPYEQY
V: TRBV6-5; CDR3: ASSPRLAGRTDTQY
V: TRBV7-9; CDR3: ASSLSGRQGRIGKAF
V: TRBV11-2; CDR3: ASSLGGESLYNEQF
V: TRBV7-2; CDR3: ASSLAGSPQETQY
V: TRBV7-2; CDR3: ASSLRLAGGREQF
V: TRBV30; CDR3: ARAAKGLANYGYT
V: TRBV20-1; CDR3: SARFHFGGNQETQY
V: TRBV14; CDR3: ASSQDLPVYGYT
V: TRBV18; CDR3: ASSPQPRTGNGNEQF
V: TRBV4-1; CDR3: ASSLRLQGRYNEQF
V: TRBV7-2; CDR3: ASSVNRVASGNTIY
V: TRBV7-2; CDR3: ASSLIQGALTDTQY
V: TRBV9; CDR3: TSSVTGSLYNEQF
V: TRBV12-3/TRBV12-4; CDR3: ASSLALGQETQY
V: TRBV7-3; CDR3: ASSLTGGSTDTQY
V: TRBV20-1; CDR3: SAKSLLDEQY
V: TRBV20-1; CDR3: SARRQSNLGTQY
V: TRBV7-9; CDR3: ASSLGRPTRGYT
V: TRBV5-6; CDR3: ASSSPGRNYGYT
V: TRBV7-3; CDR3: ASSLSGEHYNEQY
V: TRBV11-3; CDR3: ASSLYGANTGELF
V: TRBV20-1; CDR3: SAWDSSSTDTQY
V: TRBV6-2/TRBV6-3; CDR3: ASSYKGPSTEAF
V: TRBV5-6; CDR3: ASSSEGLWSHEQF
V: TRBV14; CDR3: ASSQFAGPYNEQF
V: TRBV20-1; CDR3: SARDLGAGGFWNTEAF
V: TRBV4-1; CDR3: ASSHPLAGADTQY
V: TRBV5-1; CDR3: ASSLRGFRGYT
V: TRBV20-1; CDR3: SASPLQGSLYEQY
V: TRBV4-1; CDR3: ASSQEGGGASNQPQH
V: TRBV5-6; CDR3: ASSLEGSRSYGYT
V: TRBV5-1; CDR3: ASSAGATNEKLF
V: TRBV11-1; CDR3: ASNIGGLVHNEQF
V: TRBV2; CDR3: ASRETVSNQPQH
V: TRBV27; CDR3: ASSLAGGHYEQY
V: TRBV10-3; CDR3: AISTGGSPEAF
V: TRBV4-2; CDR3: ASSQVESWGQAYTYEQY
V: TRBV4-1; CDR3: ASSPPGSLTDTQY
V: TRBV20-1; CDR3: SASLTGRNTEAF
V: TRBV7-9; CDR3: ATSPSGTGSYTQY
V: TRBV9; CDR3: ASSAGGGGEGYGYT
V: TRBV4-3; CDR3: TSSPLGGSTNEKLF
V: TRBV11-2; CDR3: ASSPLRGGYGYT
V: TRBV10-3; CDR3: AISRTETNEKLF
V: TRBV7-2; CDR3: ASSPTGGPDTQY
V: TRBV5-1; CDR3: ASSQFRERGATLMTQY
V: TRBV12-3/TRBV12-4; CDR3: ASSLKAGGSADTQY
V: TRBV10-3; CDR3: ATQQGGGGNTEAF
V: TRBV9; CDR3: ASSVRDRGHNEQF
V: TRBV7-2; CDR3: ASSLTAVSSYNEQY